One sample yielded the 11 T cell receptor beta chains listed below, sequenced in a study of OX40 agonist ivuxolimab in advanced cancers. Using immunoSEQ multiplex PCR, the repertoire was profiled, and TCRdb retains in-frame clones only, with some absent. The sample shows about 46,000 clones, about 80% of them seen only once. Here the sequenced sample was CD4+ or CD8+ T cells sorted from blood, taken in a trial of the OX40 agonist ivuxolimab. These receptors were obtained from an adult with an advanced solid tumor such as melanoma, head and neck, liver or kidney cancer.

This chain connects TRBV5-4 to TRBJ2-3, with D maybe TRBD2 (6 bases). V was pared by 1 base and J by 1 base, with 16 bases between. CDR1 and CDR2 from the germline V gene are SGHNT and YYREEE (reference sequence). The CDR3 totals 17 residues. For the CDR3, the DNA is TGTGCCAGCAGCTTGCTGACACCGGGACTCCGCACAGATACGCAGTATTTT. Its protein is CASSLLTPGLRTDTQYF.

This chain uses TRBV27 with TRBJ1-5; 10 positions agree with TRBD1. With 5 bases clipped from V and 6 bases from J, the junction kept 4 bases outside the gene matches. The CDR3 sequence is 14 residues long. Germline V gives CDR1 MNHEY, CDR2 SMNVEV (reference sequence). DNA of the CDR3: TGTGCCAGCAGTGCCGGGACAGGGGCTCAGCCCCAGCATTTT. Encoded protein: CASSAGTGAQPQHF.

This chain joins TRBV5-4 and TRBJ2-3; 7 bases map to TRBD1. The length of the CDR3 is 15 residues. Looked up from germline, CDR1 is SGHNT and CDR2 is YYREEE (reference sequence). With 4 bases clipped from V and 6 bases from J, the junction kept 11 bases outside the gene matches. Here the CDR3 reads CASSPTGASWDTQYF. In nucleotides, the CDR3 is TGTGCCAGCAGCCCAACAGGGGCTTCATGGGATACGCAGTATTTT. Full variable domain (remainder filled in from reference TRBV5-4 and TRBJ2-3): ETGVTQSPTHLIKTRGQQVTLRCSSQSGHNTVSWYQQALGQGPQFIFQYYREEENGRGNFPPRFSGLQFPNYSSELNVNALELDDSALYLCASSPTGASWDTQYFGPGTRLTVL.

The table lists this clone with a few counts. CDR3: CASSELAGGETQYF. For the CDR3, the DNA is TGTGCCAGCAGTGAGCTAGCGGGGGGAGAGACCCAGTACTTC. The rearrangement joins TRBV6-1 to TRBJ2-5, with 11 bases fitting TRBD2. V shed 3 bases and J 4 bases; nucleotides not matched to a gene: 1. Germline assignment: CDR1 MNHNS and CDR2 SASEGT. The CDR3 length is 14 residues.

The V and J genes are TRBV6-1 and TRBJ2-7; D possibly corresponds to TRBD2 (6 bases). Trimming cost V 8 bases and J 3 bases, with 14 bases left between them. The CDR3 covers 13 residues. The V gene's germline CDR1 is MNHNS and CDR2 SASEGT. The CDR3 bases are TGTGCCAGCGGAGGGACTGCTCGCTACGAGCAGTACTTC. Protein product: CASGGTARYEQYF.

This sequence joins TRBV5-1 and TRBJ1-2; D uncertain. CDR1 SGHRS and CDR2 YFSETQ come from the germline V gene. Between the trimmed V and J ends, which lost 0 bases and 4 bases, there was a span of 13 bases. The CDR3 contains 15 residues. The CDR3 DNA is TGCGCCAGCAGCTTGGAATCCGGGGTGGGCTATGGCTACACCTTC. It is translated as CASSLESGVGYGYTF.

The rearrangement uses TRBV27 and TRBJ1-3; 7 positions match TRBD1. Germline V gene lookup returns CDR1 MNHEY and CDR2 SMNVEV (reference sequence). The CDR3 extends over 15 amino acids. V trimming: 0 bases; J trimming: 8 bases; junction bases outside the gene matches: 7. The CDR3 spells CASSLSPRGTDTIYF. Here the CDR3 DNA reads TGTGCCAGCAGTTTATCCCCCAGGGGGACAGACACCATATATTTT.

The CDR3 loop reads CASSLVGQGNEQYF. The CDR3, as DNA: TGTGCCAGCAGCTTGGTGGGACAGGGTAACGAGCAGTACTTC. The chain has TRBV5-6 and TRBJ2-7, with 9 nucleotides matching TRBD1. The germline V gene has CDR1 SGHDT and CDR2 YYEEEE. This CDR3 contains 14 residues. J was trimmed by 5 bases and V by 0 bases; bases with no gene match: 3.

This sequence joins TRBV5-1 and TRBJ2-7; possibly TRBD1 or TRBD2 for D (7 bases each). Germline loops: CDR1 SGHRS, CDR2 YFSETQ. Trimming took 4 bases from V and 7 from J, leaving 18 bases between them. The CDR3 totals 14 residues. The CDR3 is CASSPGEGAREQYF. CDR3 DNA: TGCGCCAGCAGCCCTGGGGAGGGGGCGAGGGAGCAGTACTTC.

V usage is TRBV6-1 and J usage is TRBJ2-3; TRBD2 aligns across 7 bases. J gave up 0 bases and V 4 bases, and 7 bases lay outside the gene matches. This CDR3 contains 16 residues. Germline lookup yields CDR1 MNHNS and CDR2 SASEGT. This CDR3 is CASSVSSGYSTDTQYF. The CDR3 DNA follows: TGTGCCAGCAGTGTTAGTAGCGGGTATAGCACAGATACGCAGTATTTT.

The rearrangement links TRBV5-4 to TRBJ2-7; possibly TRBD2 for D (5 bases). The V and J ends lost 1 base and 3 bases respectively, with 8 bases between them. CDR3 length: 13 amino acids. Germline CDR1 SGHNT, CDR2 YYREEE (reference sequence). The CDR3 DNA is TGTGCCAGCAGCTTGCCGGGGAACTACGAGCAGTACTTC. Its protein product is CASSLPGNYEQYF.